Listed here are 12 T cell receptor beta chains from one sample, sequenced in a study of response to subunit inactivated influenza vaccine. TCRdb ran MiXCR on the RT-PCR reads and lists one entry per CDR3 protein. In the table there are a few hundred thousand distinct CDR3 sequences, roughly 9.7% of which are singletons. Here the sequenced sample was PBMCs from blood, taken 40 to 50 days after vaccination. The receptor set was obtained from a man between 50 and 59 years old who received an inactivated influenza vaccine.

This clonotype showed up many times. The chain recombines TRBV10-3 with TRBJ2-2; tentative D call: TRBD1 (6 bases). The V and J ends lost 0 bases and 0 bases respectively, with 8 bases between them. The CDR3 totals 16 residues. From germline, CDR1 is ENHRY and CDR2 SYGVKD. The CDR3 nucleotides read TGTGCCATCAGTGAGTCGGGGGCCCCGAACACCGGGGAGCTGTTTTTT. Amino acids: CAISESGAPNTGELFF.

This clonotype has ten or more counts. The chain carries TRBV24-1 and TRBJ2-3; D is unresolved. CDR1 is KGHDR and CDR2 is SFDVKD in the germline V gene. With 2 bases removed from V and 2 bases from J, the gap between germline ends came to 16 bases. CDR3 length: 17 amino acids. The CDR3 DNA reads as TGTGCCACCAGTGATTCCTCGAGTGGCGAAGACACAGATACGCAGTATTTT. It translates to CATSDSSSGEDTDTQYF.

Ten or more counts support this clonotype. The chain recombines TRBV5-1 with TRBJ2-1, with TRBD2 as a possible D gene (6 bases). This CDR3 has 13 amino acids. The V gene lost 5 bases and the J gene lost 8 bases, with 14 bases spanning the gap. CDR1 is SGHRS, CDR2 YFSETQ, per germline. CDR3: CASRAGMTDEQFF. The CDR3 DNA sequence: TGCGCCAGCAGGGCGGGGATGACCGATGAGCAGTTCTTC.

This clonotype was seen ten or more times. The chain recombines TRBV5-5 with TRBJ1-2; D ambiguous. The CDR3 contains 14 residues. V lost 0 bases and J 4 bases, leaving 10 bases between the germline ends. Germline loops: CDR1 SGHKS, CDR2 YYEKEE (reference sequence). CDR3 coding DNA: TGTGCCAGCAGCTTGGTGGGAATTACCTATGGCTACACCTTC. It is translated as CASSLVGITYGYTF.

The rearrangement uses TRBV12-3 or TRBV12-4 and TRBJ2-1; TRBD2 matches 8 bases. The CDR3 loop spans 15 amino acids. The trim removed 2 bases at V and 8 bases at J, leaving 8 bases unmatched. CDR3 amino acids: CASSLSGGAGHEQFF. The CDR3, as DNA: TGTGCCAGCAGTTTATCCGGGGGGGCCGGCCATGAGCAGTTCTTC.

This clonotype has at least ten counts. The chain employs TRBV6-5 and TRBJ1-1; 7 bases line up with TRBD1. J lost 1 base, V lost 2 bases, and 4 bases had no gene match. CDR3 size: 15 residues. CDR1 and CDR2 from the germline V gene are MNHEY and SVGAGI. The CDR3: CASSYGGQSNTEAFF. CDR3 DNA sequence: TGTGCCAGCAGTTACGGGGGACAGTCGAACACTGAAGCTTTCTTT.

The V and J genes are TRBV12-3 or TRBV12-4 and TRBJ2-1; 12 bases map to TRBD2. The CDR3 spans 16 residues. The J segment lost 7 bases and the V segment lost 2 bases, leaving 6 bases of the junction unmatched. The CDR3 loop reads CASSLPSGGAGNEQFF. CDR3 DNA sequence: TGTGCCAGCAGTTTACCTAGCGGGGGGGCGGGGAATGAGCAGTTCTTC.

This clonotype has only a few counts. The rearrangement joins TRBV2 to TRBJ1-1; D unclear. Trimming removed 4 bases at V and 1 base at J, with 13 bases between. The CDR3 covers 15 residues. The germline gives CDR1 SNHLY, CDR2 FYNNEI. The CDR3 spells CASSASAQGNTEAFF. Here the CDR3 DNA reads TGTGCCAGCAGTGCGTCCGCCCAAGGGAACACTGAAGCTTTCTTT.

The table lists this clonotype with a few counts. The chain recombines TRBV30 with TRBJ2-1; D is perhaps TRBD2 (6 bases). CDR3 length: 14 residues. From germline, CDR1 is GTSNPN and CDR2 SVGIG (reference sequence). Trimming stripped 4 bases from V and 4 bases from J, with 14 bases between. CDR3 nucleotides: TGTGCCTGGACTTGGGGGGAGGCATACAATGAGCAGTTCTTC. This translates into CAWTWGEAYNEQFF. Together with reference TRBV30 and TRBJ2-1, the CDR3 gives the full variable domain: SQTIHQWPATLVQPVGSPLSLECTVEGTSNPNLYWYRQAAGRGLQLLFYSVGIGQISSEVPQNLSASRPQDRQFILSSKKLLLSDSGFYLCAWTWGEAYNEQFFGPGTRLTVL.

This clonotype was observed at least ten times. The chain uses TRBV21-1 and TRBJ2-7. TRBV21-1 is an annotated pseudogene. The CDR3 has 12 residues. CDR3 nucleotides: TGTGCCAGCAGCCGAGTGGGGTGCGAGCAGTACTTC. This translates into CASSRVGCEQYF.

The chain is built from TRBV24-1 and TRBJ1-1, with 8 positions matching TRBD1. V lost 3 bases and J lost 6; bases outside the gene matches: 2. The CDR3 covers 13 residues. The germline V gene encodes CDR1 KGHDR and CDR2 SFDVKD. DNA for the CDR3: TGTGCCACCAGTGATACCAGGGGGCCTGAAGCTTTCTTT. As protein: CATSDTRGPEAFF.

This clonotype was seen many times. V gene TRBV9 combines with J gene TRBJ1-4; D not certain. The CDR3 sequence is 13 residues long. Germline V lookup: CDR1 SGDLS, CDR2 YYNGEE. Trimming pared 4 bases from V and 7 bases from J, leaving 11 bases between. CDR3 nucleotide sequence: TGTGCCAGCAGCCTCGAGGTCGGTGAAAAACTGTTTTTT. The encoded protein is CASSLEVGEKLFF. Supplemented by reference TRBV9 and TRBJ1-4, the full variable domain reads DSGVTQTPKHLITATGQRVTLRCSPRSGDLSVYWYQQSLDQGLQFLIQYYNGEERAKGNILERFSAQQFPDLHSELNLSSLELGDSALYFCASSLEVGEKLFFGSGTQLSVL.